This T cell receptor beta chain was found in a study of cytomegalovirus exposure and HLA in healthy donors. General study results and limits: Donors belonging to an Asian-associated ancestry cluster reportedly showed fewer N-insertions in productive TCRs than the roughly 670-donor mean, according to what a later analysis found.

PCR amplification relied on 60 Vbeta primers (plus 13 Jbeta primers). Per the study methods: Counted up in a later analysis, unique TCR beta chains came to 65 million to 100 million, with roughly 11 million shared. Assay used: immunoSEQ multiplex PCR; TCRdb lists only in-frame clones, some missing. V and J calls and clone size are as listed in that table; D and trimming were resolved from the DNA. This sample has 120,000 or so clones, with around four fifths found just once. On this clone itself: Its antigen is not known.

This CDR3 comprises 14 residues. V dropped 0 bases and J dropped 4 bases, with 7 bases sitting between them. Germline values: CDR1 KGHSH, CDR2 LQKENI. The sample consisted of PBMCs. The chain employs TRBV18 and TRBJ1-3, with D unresolved. This clonotype was sampled from a man between 18 and 35 years old in good health and CMV-seropositive. The CDR3 loop reads CASSPPGRGNTIYF. CDR3 bases: TGTGCCAGCTCACCACCGGGCAGAGGAAACACCATATATTTT.